The T cell receptor (beta chain) under discussion was sequenced for a study of shared clonotypes between healthy human individuals (TCRdb year 2020). About the investigation overall: The cohort included three men and two women between 18 and 49 years of age. For each donor, CD4 naive and CD4 memory were each run on three plates, CD8 naive on two plates, and CD8 memory on one plate. To estimate repertoire size and how much clonotype sharing occurs between individuals, the study deeply sequenced the blood TCR repertoires of roughly 5 healthy adults. Different laboratories and diverse techniques were used to prepare libraries and sequence TCR repertoires, to increase sequencing depth and limit assay-specific biases. Leukapheresis yielded between about 0.85 and 10 billion PBMCs per donor. What the authors observed across the whole study: Because the study included a small number of donors, the genetic and exposure-history diversity represented was limited. Pairwise subsampling indicated that sequencing depth was expected to affect the degree of clonotype sharing among donors. Estimated clonotype richness was generally larger for naive than for memory subsets. Incomplete sequencing was indicated by rarefaction of sorted-subset datasets, despite the large sequencing depth. About 5% of naive CD4, 3.5% of naive CD8, roughly 2.4% of memory CD4, and 0.35% to 0.5% of memory CD8 clonotypes were shared across several donors. Compared with non-shared clonotypes, clonotypes shared by all four sorted-subset donors had higher generation probabilities. Only blood was sampled, and tissue TCR repertoires likely differ from those in blood.

The trim is 4 bases for V and 4 bases for J, with a gap of 11 bases between the germline ends. The germline V gene supplies CDR1 SGHRS and CDR2 YFSETQ. Inclusive of the bounding cysteine and phenylalanine, the CDR3 is 13 residues long. Only the CDR3 part of the read is kept: 39 bases, read in frame from the first base. The donors were healthy, HIV-negative adults with no recently reported acute infections or vaccinations. All donors were Caucasian adults living in Nashville, Tennessee, USA. Magnetic negative selection was used to enrich CD4+ T cells, after which naive cells were positively selected on CD45RA and the negative fraction became the memory subset. Blood was collected by leukapheresis, and PBMCs were isolated by Ficoll-Histopaque density gradient centrifugation and then cryopreserved in liquid nitrogen vapor phase. Purity and quantity of every magnetically sorted T cell population were checked by analytical flow cytometry. Genomic DNA was isolated from each sorted fraction and quantified by UV absorbance on a Nanodrop 2000c.

About this clone itself: Its antigen is not yet known. Nothing much larger sits one base from this clone, and base qualities are not available. Other DNA sequences in the same sample also yield this CDR3.

Using the deep immunoSEQ assay, TCR CDR3 regions were amplified from genomic DNA by multiplex PCR. For each cell subset, the extracted genomic DNA was distributed evenly across all wells of several immunoSEQ 96-well plates, and each plate served as one replicate. For sorted subsets, about 220 ng of genomic DNA, equivalent to around 29,000 T cell genomes, went into each replicate PCR. Purified libraries were quantified with a Qubit 3.0 fluorometer, sized on a Bioanalyzer 2100, and re-quantified with the KAPA Library Quantification kit. Every immunoSEQ 96-well plate was sequenced on a separate single-read 150-cycle Illumina NextSeq 550 flow cell. The study's own analysis went as follows. Because only junctional sequences without quality scores were contained in the immunoSEQ output, filtering matching that applied to full-length reads could not be performed. To assign V/J genes and CDR3, sequences were annotated against IMGT germline references using PyIR, a Python wrapper for IgBLAST v1.9. Any read was removed if the V/J assignment was weak (E-value above 1e-6), the CDR3 was missing, or the read contained stop codons, out-of-frame junctions, or ambiguous translated residues. V3J clonotypes were defined as sequences sharing an identical inferred V gene, J gene, and CDR3 amino acid sequence. The percentage overlap between two repertoires was calculated by dividing the number of shared unique clonotypes by the size of the smaller repertoire. RTK rarefaction, the Chao1 estimator, and Recon v2.1 estimates of unobserved clonotypes were used to assess repertoire richness. OLGA was used to compute generation probabilities for all TCRbeta clonotypes that the gDNA method yielded from a few donors. Held by TCRdb, this immuneACCESS table contains in-frame sequences only and omits some clones. Under half of the omission traces to an unresolved V gene where checked; the cause of the rest is unknown. D and trimming were read from the DNA, whereas the V and J calls and clone size are those reported in that table. Counted in this sample were a few million clones; 90% to 95% of them appeared once. Jointly, the top ten make up approximately 0.4% of the sample.

The receptor was derived from a man younger than 35 in good health. Some clones in this sample may be carry-over from other donors' samples. This chain joins TRBV5-1 to TRBJ1-2; no D gene can be assigned with confidence. The source material was naive CD4+ T cells from PBMCs. The cell subset or site label of this sample denotes: CD45RA+ positively selected. The CDR3 reads CASSPPGGYGYTF. The bases read TGCGCCAGCAGCCCTCCTGGCGGCTATGGCTACACCTTC.